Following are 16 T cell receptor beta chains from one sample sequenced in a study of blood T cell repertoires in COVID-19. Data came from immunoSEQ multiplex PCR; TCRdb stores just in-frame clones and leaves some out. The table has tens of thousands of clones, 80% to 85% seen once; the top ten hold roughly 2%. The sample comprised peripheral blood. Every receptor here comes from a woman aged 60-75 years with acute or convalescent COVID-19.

For the CDR3, the DNA is TGTGCCAGCAGCCGACAGGGGTACCAAGAGACCCAGTACTTC. Translated: CASSRQGYQETQYF. The V and J genes are TRBV6-5 and TRBJ2-5; 8 positions match TRBD1. Germline CDR1 and CDR2: MNHEY and SVGAGI. V shed 6 bases, J shed 0 bases, and the junction held 3 bases outside the gene matches. This CDR3 spans 14 amino acids.

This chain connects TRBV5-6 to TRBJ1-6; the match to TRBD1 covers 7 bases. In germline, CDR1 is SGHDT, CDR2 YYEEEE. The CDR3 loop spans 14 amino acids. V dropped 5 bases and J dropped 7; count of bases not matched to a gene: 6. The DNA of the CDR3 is TGTGCCAGCAGTGGGACAGAGGCGAATTCACCCCTCCACTTT. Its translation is CASSGTEANSPLHF.

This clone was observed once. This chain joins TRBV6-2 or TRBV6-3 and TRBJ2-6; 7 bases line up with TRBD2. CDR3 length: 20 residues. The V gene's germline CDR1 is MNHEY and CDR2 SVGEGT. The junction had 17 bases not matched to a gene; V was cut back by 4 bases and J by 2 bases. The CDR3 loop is CASSFGDYLKPGPGANVLTF. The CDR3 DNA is TGTGCCAGCAGTTTTGGGGACTACCTGAAGCCGGGACCTGGGGCCAACGTCCTGACTTTC.

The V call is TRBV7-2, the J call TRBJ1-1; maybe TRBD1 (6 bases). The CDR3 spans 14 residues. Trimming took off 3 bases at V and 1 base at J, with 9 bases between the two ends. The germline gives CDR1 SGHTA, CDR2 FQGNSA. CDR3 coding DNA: TGTGCCAGCAGCTTTGACAGGCAGAACACTGAAGCTTTCTTT. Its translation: CASSFDRQNTEAFF.

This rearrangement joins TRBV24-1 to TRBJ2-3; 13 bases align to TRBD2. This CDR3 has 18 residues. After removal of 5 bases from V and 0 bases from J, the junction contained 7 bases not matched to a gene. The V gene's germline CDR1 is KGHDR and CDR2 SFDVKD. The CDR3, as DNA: TGTGCCACCAGTGCCCCGCCGGGACTAGCGGGGAGCACAGATACGCAGTATTTT. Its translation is CATSAPPGLAGSTDTQYF.

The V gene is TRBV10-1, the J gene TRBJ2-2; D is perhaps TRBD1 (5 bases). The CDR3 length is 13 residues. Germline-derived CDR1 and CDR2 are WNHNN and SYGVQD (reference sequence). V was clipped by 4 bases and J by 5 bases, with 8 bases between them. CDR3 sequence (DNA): TGCGCCAGCAGTGGACAGCGAACCGGGGAGCTGTTTTTT. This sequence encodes CASSGQRTGELFF.

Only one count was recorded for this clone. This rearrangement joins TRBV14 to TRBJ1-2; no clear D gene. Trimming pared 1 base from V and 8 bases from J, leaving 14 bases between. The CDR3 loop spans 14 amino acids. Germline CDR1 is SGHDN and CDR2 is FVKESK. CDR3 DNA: TGTGCCAGCAGCCAAGGTACCAGGCCGGGAGGCTACACCTTC. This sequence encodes CASSQGTRPGGYTF.

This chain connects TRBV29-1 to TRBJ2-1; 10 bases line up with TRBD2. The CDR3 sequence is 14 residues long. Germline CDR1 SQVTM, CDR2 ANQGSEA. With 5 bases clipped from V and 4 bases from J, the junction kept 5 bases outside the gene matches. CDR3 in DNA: TGCAGCGTTTACCTAGCGGGGGCTTACAATGAGCAGTTCTTC. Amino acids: CSVYLAGAYNEQFF.

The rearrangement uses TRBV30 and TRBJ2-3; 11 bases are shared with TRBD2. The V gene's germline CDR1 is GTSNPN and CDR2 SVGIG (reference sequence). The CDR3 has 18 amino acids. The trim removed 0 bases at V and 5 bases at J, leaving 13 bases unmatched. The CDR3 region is CAWSVFTSGGPKGDTQYF. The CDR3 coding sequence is TGTGCCTGGAGTGTCTTCACTAGCGGGGGACCTAAGGGAGATACGCAGTATTTT.

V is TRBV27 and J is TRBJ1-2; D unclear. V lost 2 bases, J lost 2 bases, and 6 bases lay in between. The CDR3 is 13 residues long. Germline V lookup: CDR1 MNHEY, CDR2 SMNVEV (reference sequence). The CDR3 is CASSLTENYGYTF. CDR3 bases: TGTGCCAGCAGTTTAACAGAAAACTATGGCTACACCTTC.

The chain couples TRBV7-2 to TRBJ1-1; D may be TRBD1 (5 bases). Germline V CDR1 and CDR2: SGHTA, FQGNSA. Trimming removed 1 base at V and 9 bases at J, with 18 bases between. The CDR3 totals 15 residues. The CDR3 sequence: CASSLVFGQGSKAFF. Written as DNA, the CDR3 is TGTGCCAGCAGCTTAGTATTCGGCCAGGGTAGTAAAGCTTTCTTT. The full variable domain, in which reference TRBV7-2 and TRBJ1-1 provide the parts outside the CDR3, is GAGVSQSPSNKVTEKGKDVELRCDPISGHTALYWYRQSLGQGLEFLIYFQGNSAPDKSGLPSDRFSAERTGGSVSTLTIQRTQQEDSAVYLCASSLVFGQGSKAFFGQGTRLTVV.

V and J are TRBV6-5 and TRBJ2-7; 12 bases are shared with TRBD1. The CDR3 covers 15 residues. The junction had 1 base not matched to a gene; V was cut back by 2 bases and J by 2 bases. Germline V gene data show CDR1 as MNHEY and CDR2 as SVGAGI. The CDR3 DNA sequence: TGTGCCAGCAGTTACAGGGACAGGGGGCCCTACGAGCAGTACTTC. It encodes CASSYRDRGPYEQYF.

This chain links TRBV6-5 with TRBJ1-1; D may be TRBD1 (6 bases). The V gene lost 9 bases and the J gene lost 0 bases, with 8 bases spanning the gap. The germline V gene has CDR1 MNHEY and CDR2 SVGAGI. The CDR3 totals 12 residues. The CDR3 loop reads CASRTVNTEAFF. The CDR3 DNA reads TGTGCCAGTCGGACAGTGAACACTGAAGCTTTCTTT.

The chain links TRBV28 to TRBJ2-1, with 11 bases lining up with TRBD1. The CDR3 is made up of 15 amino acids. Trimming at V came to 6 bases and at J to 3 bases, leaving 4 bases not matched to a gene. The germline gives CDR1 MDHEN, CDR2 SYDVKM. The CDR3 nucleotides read TGTGCCAGCAGGGGACAGGGGGGGGGCTACAATGAGCAGTTCTTC. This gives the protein CASRGQGGGYNEQFF.

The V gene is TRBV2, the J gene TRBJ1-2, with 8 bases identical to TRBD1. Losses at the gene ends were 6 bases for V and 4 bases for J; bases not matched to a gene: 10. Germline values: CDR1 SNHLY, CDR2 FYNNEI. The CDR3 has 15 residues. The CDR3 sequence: CASREITGGTYGYTF. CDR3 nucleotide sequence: TGTGCCAGCAGGGAAATAACAGGGGGGACCTATGGCTACACCTTC. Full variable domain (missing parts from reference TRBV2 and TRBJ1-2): EPEVTQTPSHQVTQMGQEVILRCVPISNHLYFYWYRQILGQKVEFLVSFYNNEISEKSEIFDDQFSVERPDGSNFTLKIRSTKLEDSAMYFCASREITGGTYGYTFGSGTRLTVV.

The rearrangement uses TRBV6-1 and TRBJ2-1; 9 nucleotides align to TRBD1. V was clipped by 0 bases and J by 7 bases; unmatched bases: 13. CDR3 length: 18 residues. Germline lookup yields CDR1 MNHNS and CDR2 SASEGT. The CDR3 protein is CASSEAGIPGQGRNEQFF. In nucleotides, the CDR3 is TGTGCCAGCAGTGAAGCCGGAATTCCGGGACAGGGTAGAAATGAGCAGTTCTTC.